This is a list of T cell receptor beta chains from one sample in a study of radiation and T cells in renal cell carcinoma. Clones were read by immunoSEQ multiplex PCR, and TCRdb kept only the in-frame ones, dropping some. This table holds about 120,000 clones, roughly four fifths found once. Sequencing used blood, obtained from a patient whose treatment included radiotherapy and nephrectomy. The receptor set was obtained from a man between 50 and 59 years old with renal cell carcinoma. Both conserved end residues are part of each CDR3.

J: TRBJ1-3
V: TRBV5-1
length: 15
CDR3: CASGPGTASGNTIYF

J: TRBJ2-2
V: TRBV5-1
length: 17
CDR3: CASSPVAGGPITGELFF

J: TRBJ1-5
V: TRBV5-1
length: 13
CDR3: CASSLGRDQPQHF

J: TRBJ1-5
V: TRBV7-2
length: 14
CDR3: CASSLSRGGQPQHF

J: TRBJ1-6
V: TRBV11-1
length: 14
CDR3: CATSRTGNNSPLHF

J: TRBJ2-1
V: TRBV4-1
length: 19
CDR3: CASSLEGGLAGGRYNEQFF

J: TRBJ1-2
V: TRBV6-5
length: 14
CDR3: CASSYSDRGQGYTF

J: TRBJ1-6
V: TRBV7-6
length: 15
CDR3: CASSLGASRYSPLHF

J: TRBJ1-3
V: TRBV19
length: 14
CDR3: CASSIRTPGNTIYF

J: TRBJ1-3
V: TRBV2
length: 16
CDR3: CASSGRTAHSGNTIYF

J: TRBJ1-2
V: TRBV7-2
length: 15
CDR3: CASSSRPGKGYGYTF

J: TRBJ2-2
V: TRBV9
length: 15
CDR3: CASSLPGQSTGELFF

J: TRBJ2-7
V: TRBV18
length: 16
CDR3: CASSILPGQPGYEQYF

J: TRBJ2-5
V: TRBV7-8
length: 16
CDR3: CASSFSSGGAQETQYF

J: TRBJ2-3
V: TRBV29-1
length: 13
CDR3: CSGLGPGTDTQYF

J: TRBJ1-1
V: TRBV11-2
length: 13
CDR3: CASSPHQGTEAFF

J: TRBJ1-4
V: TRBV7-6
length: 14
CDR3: CASSPMGVNEKLFF

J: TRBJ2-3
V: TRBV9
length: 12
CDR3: CASSSELGTQYF

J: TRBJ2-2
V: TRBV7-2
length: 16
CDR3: CASSHRGSLNTGELFF

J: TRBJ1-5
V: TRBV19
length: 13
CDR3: CASSIRRNQPQHF

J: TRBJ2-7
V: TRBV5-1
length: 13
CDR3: CASSLVAPYEQYF

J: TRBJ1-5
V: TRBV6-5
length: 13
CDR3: CASSDRDNQPQHF

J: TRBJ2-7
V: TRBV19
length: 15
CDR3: CASSTPRGILDEQYF

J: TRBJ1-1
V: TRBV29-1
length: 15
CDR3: CSASGGQGYNTEAFF

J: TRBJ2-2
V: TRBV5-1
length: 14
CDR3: CASSSLFPRGELFF

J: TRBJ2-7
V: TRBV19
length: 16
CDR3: CASSSQPYDSTYEQYF

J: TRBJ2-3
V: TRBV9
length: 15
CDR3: CASNTNSGGTDTQYF

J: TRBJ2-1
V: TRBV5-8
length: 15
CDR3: CASSLGTSGGAGQFF

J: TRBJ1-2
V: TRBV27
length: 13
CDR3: CASSQRQGSGYTF

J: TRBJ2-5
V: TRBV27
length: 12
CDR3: CASSLDGETQYF

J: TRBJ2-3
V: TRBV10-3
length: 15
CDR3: CAISESTDYTDTQYF

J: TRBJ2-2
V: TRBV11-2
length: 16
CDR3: CASSLIWTGADGELFF

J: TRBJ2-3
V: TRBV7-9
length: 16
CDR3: CASTQGTSGFTDTQYF

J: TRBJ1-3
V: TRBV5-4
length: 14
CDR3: CASSGSDGGNTIYF

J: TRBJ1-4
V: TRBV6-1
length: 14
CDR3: CASSDRGLREKLFF

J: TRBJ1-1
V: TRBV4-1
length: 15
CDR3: CASSQDLADNTEAFF

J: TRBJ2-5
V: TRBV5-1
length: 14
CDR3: CASTSDREQETQYF

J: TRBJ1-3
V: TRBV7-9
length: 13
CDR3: CASSPLSGNTIYF

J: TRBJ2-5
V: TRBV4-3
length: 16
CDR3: CASSRTSGGYQETQYF

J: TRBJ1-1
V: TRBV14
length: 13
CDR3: CASSRQGNTEAFF

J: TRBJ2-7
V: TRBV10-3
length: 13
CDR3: CAISDKPHNEQYF

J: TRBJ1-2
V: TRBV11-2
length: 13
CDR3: CASSADRNYGYTF

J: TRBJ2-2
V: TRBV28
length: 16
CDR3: CASSRIIAGGTGELFF

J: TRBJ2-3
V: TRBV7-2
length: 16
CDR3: CASSLGTSGSTDTQYF

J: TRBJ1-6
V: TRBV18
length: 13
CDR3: CATTWGRNSPLHF

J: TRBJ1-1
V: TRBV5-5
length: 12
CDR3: CASSLAGLEAFF

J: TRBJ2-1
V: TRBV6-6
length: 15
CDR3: CASNPQTTVYNEQFF

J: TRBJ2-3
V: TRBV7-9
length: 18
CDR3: CASGPGASGRAVPHPLYF

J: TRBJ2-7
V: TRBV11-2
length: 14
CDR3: CASRKLGTSYEQYF

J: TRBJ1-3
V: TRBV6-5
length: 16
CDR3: CASSYDYRTSGNTIYF

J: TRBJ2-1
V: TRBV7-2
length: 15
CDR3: CASSGGLAAVNEQFF

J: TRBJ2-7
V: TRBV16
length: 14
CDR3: CASSPPGVVYEQYF

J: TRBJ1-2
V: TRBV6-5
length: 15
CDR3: CASSPSTGSYYGYTF

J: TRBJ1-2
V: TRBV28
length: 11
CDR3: CASSRFYGYTF

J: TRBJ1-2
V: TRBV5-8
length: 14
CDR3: CASSLTDREYGYTF

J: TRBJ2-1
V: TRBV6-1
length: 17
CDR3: CASSEGGGLAGIYEQFF

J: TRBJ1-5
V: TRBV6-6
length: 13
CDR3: CASSTPSDQPQHF

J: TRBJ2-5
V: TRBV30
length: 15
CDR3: CAWSTGLPTQETQYF

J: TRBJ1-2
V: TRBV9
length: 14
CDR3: CASSSPGQFYGYTF

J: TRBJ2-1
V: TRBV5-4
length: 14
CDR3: CASSWRTGYNEQFF